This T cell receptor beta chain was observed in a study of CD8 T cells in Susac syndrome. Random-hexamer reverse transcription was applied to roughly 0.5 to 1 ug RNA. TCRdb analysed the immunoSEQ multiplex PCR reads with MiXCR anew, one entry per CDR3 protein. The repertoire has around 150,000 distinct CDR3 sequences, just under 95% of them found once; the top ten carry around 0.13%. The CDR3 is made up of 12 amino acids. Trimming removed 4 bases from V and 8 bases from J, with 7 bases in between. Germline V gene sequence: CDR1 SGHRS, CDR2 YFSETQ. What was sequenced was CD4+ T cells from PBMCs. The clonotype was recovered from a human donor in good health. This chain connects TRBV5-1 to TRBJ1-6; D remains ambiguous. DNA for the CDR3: TGCGCCAGCAGCACCCATGATTCACCCCTCCACTTT. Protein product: CASSTHDSPLHF.